One sample yielded the 10 T cell receptor beta chains listed below, sequenced in a study of blood T cell repertoires in COVID-19. Repertoires were generated with immunoSEQ multiplex PCR, while TCRdb's copy carries only in-frame clones and drops some. The table lists under 150,000 clones, about 91% of them singletons. Sequences were obtained from peripheral blood. The receptors derive from a human donor in a cohort sampled during active COVID-19.

The gene calls are TRBV2 and TRBJ2-1; TRBD2 might be the D (6 bases). CDR3 size: 13 residues. The V and J ends lost 2 bases and 13 bases respectively, with 15 bases between them. CDR1 and CDR2 from the germline V gene are SNHLY and FYNNEI. CDR3: CASSELNGGIQFF. Written as DNA, the CDR3 is TGTGCCAGCAGTGAATTAAATGGCGGGATCCAGTTCTTC.

This clone is a singleton in its sample. The CDR3 nucleotides read TGCGCCAGCAGCCAAGGCTCAGGGGGTTTAGGGTACGAGCAGTACTTC. Its protein is CASSQGSGGLGYEQYF. V and J are TRBV4-3 and TRBJ2-7; TRBD1 matches at 7 bases. The ends lost 1 base at V and 4 bases at J; junction bases unmatched: 10. The CDR3 length is 16 residues. Germline assignment: CDR1 LGHNA and CDR2 YSLEER.

The V and J genes are TRBV7-9 and TRBJ1-6, with a tentative D call TRBD1 (5 bases). Trimming removed 4 bases at V and 6 bases at J, with 13 bases between. This CDR3 region has 15 residues. The V gene's germline CDR1 is SEHNR and CDR2 FQNEAQ (reference sequence). CDR3 amino acids: CASSSRGEANSPLHF. In nucleotides, the CDR3 is TGTGCCAGCAGCTCGCGAGGGGAGGCTAATTCACCCCTCCACTTT.

Notes on this clone: Distinct nucleotide sequences in the sample also encode this CDR3. V usage is TRBV2 and J usage is TRBJ2-3, with a possible D match to TRBD2 (5 bases). The germline V gene encodes CDR1 SNHLY and CDR2 FYNNEI. V gave up 1 base and J gave up 3 bases, with 11 bases separating them. This CDR3 is 15 amino acids long. CDR3 amino acids: CASSEGAGGTDTQYF. CDR3 bases: TGTGCCAGCAGTGAAGGGGCGGGCGGAACAGATACGCAGTATTTT.

The chain employs TRBV11-2 and TRBJ2-5; no clear D gene. CDR1 and CDR2 (germline): SGHAT, FQNNGV. CDR3 size: 11 residues. V was trimmed by 4 bases and J by 10 bases, leaving 10 bases between them. The CDR3: CASSSLGGQYF. In nucleotides, the CDR3 is TGTGCCAGCAGCTCCCTCGGCGGCCAGTACTTC. Combining the CDR3 with reference TRBV11-2 and TRBJ2-5 gives the whole variable domain EAGVAQSPRYKIIEKRQSVAFWCNPISGHATLYWYQQILGQGPKLLIQFQNNGVVDDSQLPKDRFSAERLKGVDSTLKIQPAKLEDSAVYLCASSSLGGQYFGPGTRLLVL.

V gene TRBV6-6 combines with J gene TRBJ2-5; the D call may be TRBD1 or TRBD2 (7 bases each). With 5 bases removed from V and 2 bases from J, the gap between germline ends came to 12 bases. This CDR3 has 14 amino acids. Germline CDR1 is MNHNY and CDR2 is SVGAGI (reference sequence). CDR3 in DNA: TGTGCCAGCAGTCAGGGGGGGGAACAAGAGACCCAGTACTTC. This encodes CASSQGGEQETQYF.

The chain combines TRBV6-5 with TRBJ1-5, with D perhaps matching TRBD1 (5 bases). This CDR3 has 14 amino acids. CDR1 and CDR2 from the germline V gene are MNHEY and SVGAGI. Trimming left V 5 bases short and J 5 bases short, with 13 bases between. In DNA, the CDR3 is TGTGCCAGCAGTAGGCAGGGCGAGGATCAGCCCCAGCATTTT. Translation gives CASSRQGEDQPQHF.

The chain employs TRBV10-3 and TRBJ2-7, with TRBD1 matching 7 bases. The CDR3 runs to 12 residues. With 8 bases clipped from V and 7 bases from J, the junction kept 8 bases outside the gene matches. Germline V CDR1 and CDR2: ENHRY, SYGVKD. CDR3 DNA: TGTGCCATCGGGCAGGGGGTGAAAGAGCAGTACTTC. This encodes CAIGQGVKEQYF.

The rearrangement uses TRBV11-3 and TRBJ2-1; tentative D call: TRBD2 (6 bases). The CDR3 is made up of 12 amino acids. Trimming pared 5 bases from V and 10 bases from J, leaving 12 bases between. CDR1 is SGHNT, CDR2 YENEEA, per germline. The CDR3 protein is CASSPRLGEQFF. Here the CDR3 DNA reads TGTGCCAGCAGCCCGAGACTAGGGGAGCAGTTCTTC.

The J gene is TRBJ2-6, the V gene TRBV10-3; D uncertain. V lost 3 bases and J lost 2, with 8 bases in between. This CDR3 has 15 residues. Germline V gene data show CDR1 as ENHRY and CDR2 as SYGVKD. The DNA of the CDR3 is TGTGCCATCAGTGATACCACGGCTGGGGCCAACGTCCTGACTTTC. It yields the protein CAISDTTAGANVLTF.